This entry describes one T cell receptor beta chain. Many counts were recorded for this clonotype. The specificity of this receptor is unknown. It has no much larger one-base neighbor in the sample; base qualities were not kept. These data originate in a study of CD8 T cells in ankylosing spondylitis (dated by TCRdb to the late 2010s). Regarding the complete study: To find TCR variants linked to disease, the study profiled T cell receptor beta repertoires in ankylosing spondylitis patients and healthy donors. The full study cohort was made up of approximately 27 ankylosing spondylitis patients and roughly 98 healthy donors. Peripheral blood was sampled, and synovial fluid was also collected from ankylosing spondylitis patients. Study-wide findings and limitations: Some of the motif variants had been reported before in the synovial fluid and blood of reactive arthritis patients, a finding that suggests common disease-initiation mechanisms. The disease-linked clones were reported to be significantly enriched in matched synovial fluid samples from ankylosing spondylitis patients. Blood from ankylosing spondylitis patients appeared to be characterized by a TCR beta motif made up of several highly homologous amino acid variants. A CD8+ phenotype was shown by the disease-linked clones, which were found at relatively low frequencies in peripheral blood.

Its CDR3 holds 16 amino acids, cysteine through phenylalanine. The entry retains the CDR3 DNA only, 48 bases that are in frame from base 1. The germline V gene supplies CDR1 SGHRS and CDR2 YFSETQ. The germline ends are 13 bases apart after V is trimmed by 0 bases and J by 1 base. Sequencing relied on an Illumina HiSeq 2500. TCR beta libraries were prepared by quantitative 5'-RACE with molecular barcodes. Per the authors' processing: To identify disease-linked TCR variants, a new computational method was used, one built on a probabilistic model of VDJ rearrangement. TCRdb reprocessing: public reads trimmed at Q25 with fastp, clones called with MiXCR, in-frame beta chains kept. Each entry is one CDR3 protein sequence, shown with its most common DNA and genes. These V and J calls rely on TCRdb rather than the paper's analysis. Here the sample has about 330,000 distinct CDR3 sequences; approximately 8% occur a single time. Of the sample, about 14% falls within the top ten clones.

The rearranged segments are TRBV5-1 and TRBJ1-1; no D gene is confidently identified. This receptor was taken from a male donor with ankylosing spondylitis. Sequences were obtained from blood, either unsorted or a sorted T cell fraction (not recorded which). The CDR3 loop reads CASSLEGVAWNTEAFF. The nucleotide sequence reads as follows: TGCGCCAGCAGCTTGGAAGGTGTTGCCTGGAACACTGAAGCTTTCTTT.